A selection of T cell receptor beta chains follows, all from one sample in a study of blood T cell repertoires in COVID-19. TCRdb's table, derived via immunoSEQ multiplex PCR, lists solely in-frame clones and lacks some. The sample records 300,000 to 400,000 clones, 75% to 90% being singletons. Sequenced: PBMCs or T cells enriched from blood (not recorded which). These receptors originate from a man younger than 35 who had recovered from COVID-19. Both conserved end residues are trimmed from each CDR3.

>TRBV2
ASSDERKGFNGYT
>TRBV4-2
ASSLKGQGNQPQH
>TRBV5-1
ASSSESSGEQY
>TRBV10-2
ASSEGLPGETQY
>TRBV4-3
ASSQGPGTGDNTEAF
>TRBV5-4
ASSLAFGQGPTNEKLF
>TRBV28
ASINSGRGLTGELF
>TRBV18
ASSPTRMNTEAF
>TRBV11-1
ASSLVSGRVGEQF
>TRBV6-5
ASSRDRDSGNTIY
>TRBV4-3
ASSQDRGLAGGHEQF
>TRBV9
ASSVEGGPHEQY
>TRBV5-1
ASSLVDTRSSYNEQF
>TRBV6-5
ASIRDRGWETQY
>TRBV18
ASSTDRNYGYT
>TRBV27
ASSSFTRRAF
>TRBV5-1
ASSLTWTSGGADTQY
>TRBV6-5
ASSYSMGGLYEQY
>TRBV28
ASSLKREGRETQY
>TRBV9
ASSPGSAGYNEQF
>TRBV11-2
ASSLGGYSYNEQF
>TRBV7-2
ASTPSGTGHRYGYT
>TRBV4-3
ASSQGNIGPMNYGYT
>TRBV6-5
ASGGLAGVADTQY
>TRBV10-3
AISEKRSSYNSPLH
>TRBV29-1
SVVPQGVTEAF
>TRBV7-3
ASSTTLRGIAGRDSTDTQY
>TRBV7-9
ASSPPGPGGIYNEQF
>TRBV18
ASSPQNLNSPLH
>TRBV6-5
ASTERTSGYEQY
>TRBV5-6
ASSGGRGSYNEQF
>TRBV18
ASSPEAGGSHEQF
>TRBV6-5
ASRLGGGNTIY
>TRBV7-9
ASSLLGGTFAAEAF
>TRBV4-1
ASSQEGTSAYEQY
>TRBV6-4
ASSDSGGTGELF
>TRBV5-1
ASSFLFGLAGGTIQETQY
>TRBV7-9
ASSPLAVSTDTQY
>TRBV6-8
ASRGTSGRDNEQF
>TRBV28
ASGTGGSPHNSPLH
>TRBV5-5
ASRITGVSEAF
>TRBV11-2
ASNVIQGDTEAF
>TRBV27
ASRKQGHEKLF
>TRBV7-6
ASRYRGGEQF
>TRBV6-5
ASSYSRRDSPNEQF
>TRBV24-1
ATSDYRVSYNEQF
>TRBV19
ASSGQGVSPLH
>TRBV27
ASSPRQGRNTEAF
>TRBV6-2/TRBV6-3
ASSYLQGTSGRYEQY
>TRBV27
ASSLRRTGNSYNEQF
>TRBV7-8
ASSLVGTGATYEQY
>TRBV7-9
ASSPTSGSYNEQF
>TRBV27
ASRTDTEAF
>TRBV6-5
ASTWTGGYEQY